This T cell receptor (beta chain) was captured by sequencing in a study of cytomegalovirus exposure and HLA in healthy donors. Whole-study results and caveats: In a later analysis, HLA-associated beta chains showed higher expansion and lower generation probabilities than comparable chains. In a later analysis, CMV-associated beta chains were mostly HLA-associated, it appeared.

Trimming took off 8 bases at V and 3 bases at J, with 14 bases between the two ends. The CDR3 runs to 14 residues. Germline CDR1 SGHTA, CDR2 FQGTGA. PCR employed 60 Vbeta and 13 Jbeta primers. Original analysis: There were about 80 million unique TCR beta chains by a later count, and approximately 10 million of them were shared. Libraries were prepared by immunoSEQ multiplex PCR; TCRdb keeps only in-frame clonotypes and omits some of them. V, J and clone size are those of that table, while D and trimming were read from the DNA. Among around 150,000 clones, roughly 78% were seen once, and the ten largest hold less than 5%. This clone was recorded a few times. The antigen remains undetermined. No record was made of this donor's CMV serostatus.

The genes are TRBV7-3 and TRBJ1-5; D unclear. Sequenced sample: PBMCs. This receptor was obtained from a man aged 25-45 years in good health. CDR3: CASVSPGYNQPQHF. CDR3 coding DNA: TGTGCCAGCGTCTCCCCGGGGTACAATCAGCCCCAGCATTTT.